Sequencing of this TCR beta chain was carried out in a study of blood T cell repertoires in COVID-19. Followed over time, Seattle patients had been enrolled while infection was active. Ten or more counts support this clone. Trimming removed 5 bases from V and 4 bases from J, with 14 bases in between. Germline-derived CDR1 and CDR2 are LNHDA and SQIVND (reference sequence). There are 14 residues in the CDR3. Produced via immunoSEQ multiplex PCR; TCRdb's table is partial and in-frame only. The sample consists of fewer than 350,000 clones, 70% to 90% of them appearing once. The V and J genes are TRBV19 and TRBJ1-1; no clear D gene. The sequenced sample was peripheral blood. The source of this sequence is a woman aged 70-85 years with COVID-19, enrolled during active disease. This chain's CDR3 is CASSETRSGTEAFF. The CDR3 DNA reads TGTGCCAGTAGTGAGACCCGATCGGGCACTGAAGCTTTCTTT.